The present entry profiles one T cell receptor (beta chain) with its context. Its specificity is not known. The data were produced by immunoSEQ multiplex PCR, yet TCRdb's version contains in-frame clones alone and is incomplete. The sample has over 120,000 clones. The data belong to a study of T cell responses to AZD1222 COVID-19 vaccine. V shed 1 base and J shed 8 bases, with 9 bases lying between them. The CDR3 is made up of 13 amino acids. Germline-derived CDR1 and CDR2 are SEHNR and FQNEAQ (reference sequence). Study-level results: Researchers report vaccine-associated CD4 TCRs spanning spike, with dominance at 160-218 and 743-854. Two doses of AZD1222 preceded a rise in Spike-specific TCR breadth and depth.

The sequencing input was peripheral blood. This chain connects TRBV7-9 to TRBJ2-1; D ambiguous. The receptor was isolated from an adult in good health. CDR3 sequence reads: CASSLGGVYEQFF. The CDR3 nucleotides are TGTGCCAGCAGCTTAGGTGGGGTTTATGAGCAGTTCTTC.